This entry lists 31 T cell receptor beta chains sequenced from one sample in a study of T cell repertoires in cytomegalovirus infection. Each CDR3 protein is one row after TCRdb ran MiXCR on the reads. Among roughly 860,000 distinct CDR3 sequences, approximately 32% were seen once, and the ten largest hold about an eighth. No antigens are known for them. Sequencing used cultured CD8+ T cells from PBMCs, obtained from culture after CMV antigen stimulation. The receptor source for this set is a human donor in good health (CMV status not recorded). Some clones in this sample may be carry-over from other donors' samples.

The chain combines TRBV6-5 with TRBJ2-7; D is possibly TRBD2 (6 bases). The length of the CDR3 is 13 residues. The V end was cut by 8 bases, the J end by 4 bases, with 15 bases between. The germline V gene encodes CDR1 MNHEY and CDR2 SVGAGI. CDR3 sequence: CASGGPAGYEQYV. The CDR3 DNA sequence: TGTGCCAGCGGAGGCCCGGCGGGGTACGAGCAGTACGTC.

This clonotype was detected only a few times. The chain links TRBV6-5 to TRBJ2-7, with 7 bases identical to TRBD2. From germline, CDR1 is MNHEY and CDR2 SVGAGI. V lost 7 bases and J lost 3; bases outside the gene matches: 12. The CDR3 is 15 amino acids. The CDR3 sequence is CASTMGGTLHYEQYF. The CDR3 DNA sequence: TGTGCCAGCACCATGGGGGGGACTCTCCACTACGAGCAGTACTTC.

CDR3 nucleotides: TGTGCCAGCAGTTCGATGGACGGCGAAGAGACCCAGTACTTC. Its protein is CASSSMDGEETQYF. The chain has TRBV28 and TRBJ2-5; no clear D gene. V lost 4 bases and J 3 bases, leaving 12 bases between the germline ends. This CDR3 contains 14 residues. Germline V gene sequence: CDR1 MDHEN, CDR2 SYDVKM.

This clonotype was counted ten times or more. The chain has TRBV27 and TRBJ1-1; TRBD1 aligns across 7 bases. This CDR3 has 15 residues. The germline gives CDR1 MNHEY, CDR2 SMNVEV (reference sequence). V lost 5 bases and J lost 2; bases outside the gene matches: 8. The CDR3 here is CASSPRDRENTEAFF. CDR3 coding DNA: TGTGCCAGCAGTCCCCGAGACAGGGAAAACACTGAAGCTTTCTTT.

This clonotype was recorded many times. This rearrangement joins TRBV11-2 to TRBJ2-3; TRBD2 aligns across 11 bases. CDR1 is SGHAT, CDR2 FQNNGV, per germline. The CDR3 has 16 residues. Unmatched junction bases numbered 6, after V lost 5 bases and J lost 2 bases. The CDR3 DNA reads TGTGCCAGCAGCCGAACTAGCGGGGGACACACAGATACGCAGTATTTT. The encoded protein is CASSRTSGGHTDTQYF.

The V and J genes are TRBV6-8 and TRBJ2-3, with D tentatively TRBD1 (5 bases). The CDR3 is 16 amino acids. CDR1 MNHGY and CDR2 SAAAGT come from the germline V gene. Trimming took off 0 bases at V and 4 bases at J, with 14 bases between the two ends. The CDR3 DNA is TGTGCCAGCAGTTACTCAGGACAAGGCACGGCAGATACGCAGTATTTT. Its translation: CASSYSGQGTADTQYF.

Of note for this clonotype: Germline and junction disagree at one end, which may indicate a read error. CDR3 bases: TGTGCCAGCAGCCGGGCCATCCGTAATGAGCAGTTCTTT. Residues: CASSRAIRNEQFF. The rearrangement links TRBV7-9 to TRBJ2-1; D not resolved. The CDR3 length is 13 residues. Germline CDR1 reads SEHNR; CDR2 reads FQNEAQ (reference sequence). The full variable domain, its missing parts supplied by reference TRBV7-9 and TRBJ2-1, is DTGVSQNPRHKITKRGQNVTFRCDPISEHNRLYWYRQTLGQGPEFLTYFQNEAQLEKSRLLSDRFSAERPKGSFSTLEIQRTEQGDSAMYLCASSRAIRNEQFFGPGTRLTVL.

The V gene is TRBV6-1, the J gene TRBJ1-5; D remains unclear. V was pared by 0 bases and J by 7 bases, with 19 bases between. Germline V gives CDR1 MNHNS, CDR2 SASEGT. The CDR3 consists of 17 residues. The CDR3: CASSEARAGGMAQPQHF. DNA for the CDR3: TGTGCCAGCAGTGAAGCAAGGGCTGGAGGTATGGCGCAGCCCCAGCATTTT.

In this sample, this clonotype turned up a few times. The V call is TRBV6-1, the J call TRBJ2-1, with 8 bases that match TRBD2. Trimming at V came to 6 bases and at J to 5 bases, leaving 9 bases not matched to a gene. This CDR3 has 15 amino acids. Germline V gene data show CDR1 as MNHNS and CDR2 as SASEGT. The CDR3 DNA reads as TGTGCCAGCAGCGGACGGCGGGGGGATGACAATGAGCAGTTCTTC. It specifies CASSGRRGDDNEQFF.

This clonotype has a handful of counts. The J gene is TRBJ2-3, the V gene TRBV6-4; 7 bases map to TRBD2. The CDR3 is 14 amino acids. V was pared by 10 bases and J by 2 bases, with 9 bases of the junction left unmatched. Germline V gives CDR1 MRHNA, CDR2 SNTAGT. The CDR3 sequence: CATRLASPTDTQYF. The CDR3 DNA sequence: TGTGCCACCCGACTAGCTTCTCCCACAGATACGCAGTATTTT.

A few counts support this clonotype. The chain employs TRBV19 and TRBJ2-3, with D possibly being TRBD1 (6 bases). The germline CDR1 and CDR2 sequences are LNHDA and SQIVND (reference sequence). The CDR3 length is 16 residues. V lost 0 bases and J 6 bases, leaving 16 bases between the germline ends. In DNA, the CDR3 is TGTGCCAGTAGTATAGATCACCCAGGGGCCACGGATACGCAGTATTTT. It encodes CASSIDHPGATDTQYF.

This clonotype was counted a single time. The CDR3 sequence: CASSDRVNGKNIQYF. CDR3 sequence (DNA): TGTGCCAGCAGTGACAGGGTTAATGGCAAAAACATTCAGTACTTC. J is TRBJ2-4 and V is TRBV9, with 7 bases lining up with TRBD1. This CDR3 is built from 15 residues. With 5 bases clipped from V and 3 bases from J, the junction kept 8 bases outside the gene matches. Germline CDR1 reads SGDLS; CDR2 reads YYNGEE.

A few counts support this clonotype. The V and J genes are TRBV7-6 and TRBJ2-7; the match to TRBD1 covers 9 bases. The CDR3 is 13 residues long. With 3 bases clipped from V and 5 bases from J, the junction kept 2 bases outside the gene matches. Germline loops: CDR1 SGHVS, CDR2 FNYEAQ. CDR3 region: CASSFRTGDEQYV. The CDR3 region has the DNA TGTGCCAGCAGCTTTAGGACAGGGGACGAGCAGTACGTC.

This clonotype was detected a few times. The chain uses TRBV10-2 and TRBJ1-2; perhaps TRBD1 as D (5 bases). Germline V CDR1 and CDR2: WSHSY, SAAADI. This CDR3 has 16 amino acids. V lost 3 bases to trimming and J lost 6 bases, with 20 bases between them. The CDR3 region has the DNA TGCGCCAGCAGTGAATCACGCCGGGGGGACCGGGATGGCTACACCTTC. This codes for CASSESRRGDRDGYTF.

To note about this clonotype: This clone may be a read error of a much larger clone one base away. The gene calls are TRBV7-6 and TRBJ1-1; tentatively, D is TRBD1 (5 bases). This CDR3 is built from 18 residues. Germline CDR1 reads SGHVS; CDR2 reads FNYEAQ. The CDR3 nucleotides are TGTGTCAGCAGCCCTACGGGCGGGACGGATCATATGAACACTGAAGCTTTCTTT. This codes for CVSSPTGGTDHMNTEAFF.

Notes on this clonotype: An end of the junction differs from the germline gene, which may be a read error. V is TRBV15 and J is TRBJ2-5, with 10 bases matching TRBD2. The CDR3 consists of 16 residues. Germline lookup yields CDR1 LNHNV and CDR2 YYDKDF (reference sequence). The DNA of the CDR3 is TGTACCACCAGCCCAGGAATAGCGGGGGGCACGGAGACCCAGTACTTC. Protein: CTTSPGIAGGTETQYF.

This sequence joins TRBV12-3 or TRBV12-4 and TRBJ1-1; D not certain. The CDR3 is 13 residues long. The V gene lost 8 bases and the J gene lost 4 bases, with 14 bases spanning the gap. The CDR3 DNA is TGTGCCAGCTCCTACGGATCTGCCACTGAAGCTTTCTTT. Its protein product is CASSYGSATEAFF.

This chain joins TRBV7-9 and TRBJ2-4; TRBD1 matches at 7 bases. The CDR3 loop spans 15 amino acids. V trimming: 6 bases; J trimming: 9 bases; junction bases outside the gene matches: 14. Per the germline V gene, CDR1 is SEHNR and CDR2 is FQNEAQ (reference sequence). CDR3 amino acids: CASRSRQGDRGIQYF. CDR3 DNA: TGTGCCAGCAGATCCCGACAGGGCGATAGGGGCATTCAGTACTTC.

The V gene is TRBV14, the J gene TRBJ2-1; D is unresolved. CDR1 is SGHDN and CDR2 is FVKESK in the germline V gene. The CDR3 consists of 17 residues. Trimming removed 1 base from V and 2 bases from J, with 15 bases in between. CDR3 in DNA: TGTGCCAGCAGCCAAGGGTGGCGTACGAGTACCTACAATGAGCAGTTCTTC. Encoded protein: CASSQGWRTSTYNEQFF.

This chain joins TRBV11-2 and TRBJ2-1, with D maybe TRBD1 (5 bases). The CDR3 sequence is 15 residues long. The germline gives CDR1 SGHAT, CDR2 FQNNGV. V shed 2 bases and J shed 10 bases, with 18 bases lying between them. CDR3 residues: CASSLPQGGVEEQFF. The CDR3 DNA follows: TGTGCCAGCAGCTTACCGCAGGGTGGGGTTGAAGAGCAGTTCTTC. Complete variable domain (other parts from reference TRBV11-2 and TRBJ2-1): EAGVAQSPRYKIIEKRQSVAFWCNPISGHATLYWYQQILGQGPKLLIQFQNNGVVDDSQLPKDRFSAERLKGVDSTLKIQPAKLEDSAVYLCASSLPQGGVEEQFFGPGTRLTVL.

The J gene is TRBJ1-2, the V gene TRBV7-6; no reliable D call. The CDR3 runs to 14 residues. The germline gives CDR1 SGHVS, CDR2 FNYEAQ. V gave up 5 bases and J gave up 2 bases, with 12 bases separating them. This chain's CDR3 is CASSPRTENYGYTF. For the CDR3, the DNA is TGTGCCAGCAGCCCTCGGACGGAAAACTATGGCTACACCTTC.

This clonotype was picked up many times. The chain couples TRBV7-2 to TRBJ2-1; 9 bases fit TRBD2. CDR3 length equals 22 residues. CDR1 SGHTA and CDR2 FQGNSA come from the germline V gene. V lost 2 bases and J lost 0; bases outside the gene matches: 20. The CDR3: CASSLPPWGSGGHLSSYNEQFF. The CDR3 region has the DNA TGTGCCAGCAGCTTACCCCCTTGGGGAAGCGGGGGGCACCTGAGCTCCTACAATGAGCAGTTCTTC.

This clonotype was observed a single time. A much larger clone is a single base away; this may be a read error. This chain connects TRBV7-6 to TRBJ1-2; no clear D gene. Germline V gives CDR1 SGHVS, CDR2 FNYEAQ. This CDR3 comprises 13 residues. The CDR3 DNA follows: TGTGTCAGCAGCTTAGGAGAAAACTATGGCTACACCTTC. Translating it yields CVSSLGENYGYTF. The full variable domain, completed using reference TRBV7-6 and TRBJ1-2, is GAGVSQSPRYKVTKRGQDVALRCDPISGHVSLYWYRQALGQGPEFLTYFNYEAQQDKSGLPNDRFSAERPEGSISTLTIQRTEQRDSAMYRCVSSLGENYGYTFGSGTRLTVV.

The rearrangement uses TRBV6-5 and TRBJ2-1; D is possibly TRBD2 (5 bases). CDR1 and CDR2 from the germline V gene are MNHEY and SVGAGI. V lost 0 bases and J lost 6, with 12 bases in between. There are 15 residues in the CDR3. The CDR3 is CASSYSDWGVNEQFF. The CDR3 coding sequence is TGTGCCAGCAGTTACTCGGACTGGGGAGTCAATGAGCAGTTCTTC.

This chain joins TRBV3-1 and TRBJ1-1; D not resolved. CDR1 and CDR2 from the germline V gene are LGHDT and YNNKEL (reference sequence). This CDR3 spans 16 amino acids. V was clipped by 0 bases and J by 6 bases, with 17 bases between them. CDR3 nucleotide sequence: TGTGCCAGCAGCCAAGACGGAAGAGAGGATCGGGCTGAAGCTTTCTTT. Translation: CASSQDGREDRAEAFF.

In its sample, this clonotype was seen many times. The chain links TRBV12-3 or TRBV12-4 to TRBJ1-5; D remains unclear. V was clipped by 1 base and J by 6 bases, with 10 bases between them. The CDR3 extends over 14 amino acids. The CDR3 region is CASSLEGRGQPQHF. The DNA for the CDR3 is TGTGCCAGCAGTTTAGAAGGGCGCGGTCAGCCCCAGCATTTT.

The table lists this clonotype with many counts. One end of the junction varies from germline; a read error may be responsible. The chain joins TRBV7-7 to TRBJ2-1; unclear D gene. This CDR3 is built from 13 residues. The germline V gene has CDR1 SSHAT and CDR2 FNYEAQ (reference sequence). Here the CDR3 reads CASSLDAANEQFF. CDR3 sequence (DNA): TGTGCTAGCAGCTTAGATGCAGCCAATGAGCAGTTCTTC.

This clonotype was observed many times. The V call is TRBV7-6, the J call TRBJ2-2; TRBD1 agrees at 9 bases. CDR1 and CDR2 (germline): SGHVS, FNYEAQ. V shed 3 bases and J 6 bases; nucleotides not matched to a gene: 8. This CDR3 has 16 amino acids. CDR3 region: CASSFPWDREAGELFF. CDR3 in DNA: TGTGCCAGCAGCTTCCCTTGGGACAGGGAAGCCGGGGAGCTGTTTTTT.

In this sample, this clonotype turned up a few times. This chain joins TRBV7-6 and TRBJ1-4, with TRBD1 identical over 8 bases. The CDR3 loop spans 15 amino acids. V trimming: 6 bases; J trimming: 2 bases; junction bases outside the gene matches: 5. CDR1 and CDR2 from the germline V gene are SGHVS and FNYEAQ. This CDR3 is CASSRDRGTNEKLFF. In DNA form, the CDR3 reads TGTGCCAGCAGTCGAGACAGGGGTACTAATGAAAAACTGTTTTTT.

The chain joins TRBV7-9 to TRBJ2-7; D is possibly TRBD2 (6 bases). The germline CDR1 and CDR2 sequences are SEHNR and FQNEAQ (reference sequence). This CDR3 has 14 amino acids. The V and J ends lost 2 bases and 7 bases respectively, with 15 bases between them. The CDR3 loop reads CASSLSDGGFEQYF. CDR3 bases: TGTGCCAGCAGCTTAAGCGACGGGGGTTTTGAGCAGTACTTC.

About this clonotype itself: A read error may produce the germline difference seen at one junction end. This CDR3 is CANSETEGGSSGAEETQYF. DNA for the CDR3: TGCGCCAACAGCGAAACGGAGGGCGGGAGTAGCGGGGCGGAGGAGACCCAGTACTTC. This rearrangement joins TRBV4-1 to TRBJ2-5, with TRBD2 matching 8 bases. Germline-derived CDR1 and CDR2 are MGHRA and YSYEKL. The CDR3 spans 19 residues.